The text below deals with one T cell receptor beta chain. The data are from a study of shared clonotypes between healthy human individuals. Study summary: The plates for each donor numbered three CD4 naive, three CD4 memory, two CD8 naive and one CD8 memory.

Trimming left V 0 bases short and J 2 bases short, with 11 bases between. This CDR3 contains 15 residues. CDR1 MNHEY and CDR2 SVGAGI come from the germline V gene. Sequencing used immunoSEQ multiplex PCR; TCRdb keeps in-frame clones, though not all of them. The sample yields some 2,400,000 clones, 95% seen once. This receptor was identified in a man between 18 and 29 years old in good health. Source material: naive CD4+ T cells sorted from blood. Subset: CD45RA+ positively selected. The chain links TRBV6-5 to TRBJ2-7; TRBD2 might be the D (6 bases). The CDR3: CASSYSWLAAYEQYF. The CDR3 coding sequence is TGTGCCAGCAGTTACTCGTGGTTAGCGGCCTACGAGCAGTACTTC.